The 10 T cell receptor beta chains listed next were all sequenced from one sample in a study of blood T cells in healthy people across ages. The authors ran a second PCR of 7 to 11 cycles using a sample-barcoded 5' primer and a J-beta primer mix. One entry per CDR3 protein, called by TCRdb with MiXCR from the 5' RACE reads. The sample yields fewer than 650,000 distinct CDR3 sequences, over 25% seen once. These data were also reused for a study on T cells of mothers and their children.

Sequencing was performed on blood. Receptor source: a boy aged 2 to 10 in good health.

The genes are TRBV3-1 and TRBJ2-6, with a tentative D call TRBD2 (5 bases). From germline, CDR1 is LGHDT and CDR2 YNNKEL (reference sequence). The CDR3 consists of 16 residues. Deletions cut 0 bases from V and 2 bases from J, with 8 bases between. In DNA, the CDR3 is TGTGCCAGCAGCCAAGATCCCGGGACTGGGGCCAACGTCCTGACTTTC. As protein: CASSQDPGTGANVLTF.

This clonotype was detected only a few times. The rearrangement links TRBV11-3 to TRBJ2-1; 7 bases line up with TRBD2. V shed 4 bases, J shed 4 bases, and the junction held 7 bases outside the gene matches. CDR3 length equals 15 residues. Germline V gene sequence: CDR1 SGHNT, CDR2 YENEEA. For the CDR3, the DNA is TGTGCCAGCAGCTATGGCGGGAGAGGTTACAATGAGCAGTTCTTC. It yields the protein CASSYGGRGYNEQFF.

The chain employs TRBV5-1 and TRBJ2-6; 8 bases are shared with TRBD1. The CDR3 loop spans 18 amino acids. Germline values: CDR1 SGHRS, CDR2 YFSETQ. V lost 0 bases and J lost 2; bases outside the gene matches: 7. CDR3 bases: TGCGCCAGCAGCTTGGTTTCAGGGGGCAGTACTGGGGCCAACGTCCTGACTTTC. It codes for CASSLVSGGSTGANVLTF.

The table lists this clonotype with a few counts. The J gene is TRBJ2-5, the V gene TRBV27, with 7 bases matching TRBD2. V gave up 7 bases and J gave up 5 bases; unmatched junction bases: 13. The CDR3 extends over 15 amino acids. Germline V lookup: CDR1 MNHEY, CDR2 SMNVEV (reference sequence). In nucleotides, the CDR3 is TGTGCCAGCAAGAGTCGGACTAGTAGTCGGGAGACCCAGTACTTC. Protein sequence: CASKSRTSSRETQYF.

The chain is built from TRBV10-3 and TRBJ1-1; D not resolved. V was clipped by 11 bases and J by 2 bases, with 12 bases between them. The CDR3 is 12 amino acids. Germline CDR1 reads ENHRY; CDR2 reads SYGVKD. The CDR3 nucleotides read TGTGCCGCCTCAGCGGCTAACACTGAAGCTTTCTTT. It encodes CAASAANTEAFF.

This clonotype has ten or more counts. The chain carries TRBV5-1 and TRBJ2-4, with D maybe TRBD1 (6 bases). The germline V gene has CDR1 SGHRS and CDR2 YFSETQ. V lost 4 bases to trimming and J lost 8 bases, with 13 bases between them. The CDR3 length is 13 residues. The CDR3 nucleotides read TGCGCCAGCAGCCGAAAGGGGGACGACATTCAGTACTTC. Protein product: CASSRKGDDIQYF.

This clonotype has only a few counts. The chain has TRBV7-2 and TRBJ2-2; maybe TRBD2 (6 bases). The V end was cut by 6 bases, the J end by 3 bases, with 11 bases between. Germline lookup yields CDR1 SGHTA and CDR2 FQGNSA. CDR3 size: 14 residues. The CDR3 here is CASRGSGHTGELFF. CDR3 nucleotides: TGTGCCAGCAGGGGTAGCGGTCACACCGGGGAGCTGTTTTTT.

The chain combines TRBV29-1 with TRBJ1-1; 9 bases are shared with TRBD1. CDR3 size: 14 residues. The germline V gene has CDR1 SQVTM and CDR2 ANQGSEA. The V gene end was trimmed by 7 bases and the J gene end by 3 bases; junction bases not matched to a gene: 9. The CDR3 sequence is CSARPGTGYTEAFF. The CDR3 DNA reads TGCAGCGCCCGGCCCGGGACAGGGTACACTGAAGCTTTCTTT. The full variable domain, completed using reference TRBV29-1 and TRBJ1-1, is SAVISQKPSRDICQRGTSLTIQCQVDSQVTMMFWYRQQPGQSLTLIATANQGSEATYESGFVIDKFPISRPNLTFSTLTVSNMSPEDSSIYLCSARPGTGYTEAFFGQGTRLTVV.

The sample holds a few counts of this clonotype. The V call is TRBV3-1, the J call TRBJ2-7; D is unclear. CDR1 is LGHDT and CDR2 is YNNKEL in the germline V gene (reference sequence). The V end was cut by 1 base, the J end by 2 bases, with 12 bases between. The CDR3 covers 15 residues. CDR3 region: CASSQAAERPYEQYF. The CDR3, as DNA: TGTGCCAGCAGCCAAGCCGCGGAGAGACCCTACGAGCAGTACTTC.

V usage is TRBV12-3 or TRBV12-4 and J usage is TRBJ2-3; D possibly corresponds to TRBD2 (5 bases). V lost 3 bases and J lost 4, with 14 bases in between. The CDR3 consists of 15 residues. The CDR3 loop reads CASSFGVARADTQYF. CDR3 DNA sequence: TGTGCCAGCAGTTTTGGGGTAGCGCGCGCAGATACGCAGTATTTT.